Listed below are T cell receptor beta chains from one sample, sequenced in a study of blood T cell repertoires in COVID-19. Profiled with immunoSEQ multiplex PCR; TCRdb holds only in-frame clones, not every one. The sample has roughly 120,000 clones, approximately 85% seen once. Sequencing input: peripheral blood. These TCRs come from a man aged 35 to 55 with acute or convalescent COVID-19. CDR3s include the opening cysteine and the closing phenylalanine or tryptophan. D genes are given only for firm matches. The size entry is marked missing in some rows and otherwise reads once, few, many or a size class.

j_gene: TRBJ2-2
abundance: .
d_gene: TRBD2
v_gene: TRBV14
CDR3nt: TGTGCCAGCAGCGAAACCTTACTAGCGGGAGGGGCCGGGGAGCTGTTTTTT
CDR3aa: CASSETLLAGGAGELFF

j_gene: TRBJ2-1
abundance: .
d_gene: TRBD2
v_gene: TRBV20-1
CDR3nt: TGCAGTGCTAGTAGGACTAGCGGGATCAATGAGCAGTTCTTC
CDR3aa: CSASRTSGINEQFF

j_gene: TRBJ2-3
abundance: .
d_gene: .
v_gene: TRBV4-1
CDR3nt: TGCGCCAGCAGCCGGGCGCTACCAAGCACAGATACGCAGTATTTT
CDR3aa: CASSRALPSTDTQYF

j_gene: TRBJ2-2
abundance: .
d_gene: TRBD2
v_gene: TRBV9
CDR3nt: TGTGCCAGCAGCGTAGACCCAGCGGGGGTCGGGGAGCTGTTTTTT
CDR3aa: CASSVDPAGVGELFF

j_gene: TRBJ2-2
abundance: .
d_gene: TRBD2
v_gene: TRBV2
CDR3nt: TGTGCCAGCAGTGGCAGTAGCGGGGTCCGCTACACCGGGGAGCTGTTTTTT
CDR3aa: CASSGSSGVRYTGELFF

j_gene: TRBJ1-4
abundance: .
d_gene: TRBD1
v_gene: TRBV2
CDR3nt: TGTGCCAGCAGTTCAGGGGGCGCAGGTGAAAAACTGTTTTTT
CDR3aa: CASSSGGAGEKLFF

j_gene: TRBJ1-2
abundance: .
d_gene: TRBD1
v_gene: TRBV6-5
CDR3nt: TGTGCCAGCAGTTATGGTAGAGGGGGCAGGTATGGCTACACCTTC
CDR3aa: CASSYGRGGRYGYTF

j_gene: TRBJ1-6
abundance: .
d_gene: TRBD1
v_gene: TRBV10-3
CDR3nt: TGTGCCATCAGAGAGGGGGCGCAAGGGTCACCCCTCCACTTT
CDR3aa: CAIREGAQGSPLHF

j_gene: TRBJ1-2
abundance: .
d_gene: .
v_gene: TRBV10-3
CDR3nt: TGTGCCATCAGTGAGTCGGTCGGGAGGGCGCCCTATGGCTACACCTTC
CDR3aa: CAISESVGRAPYGYTF

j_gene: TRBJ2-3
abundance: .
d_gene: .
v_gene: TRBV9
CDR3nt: TGTGCCAGCAACAGGGGCACAGATACGCAGTATTTT
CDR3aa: CASNRGTDTQYF

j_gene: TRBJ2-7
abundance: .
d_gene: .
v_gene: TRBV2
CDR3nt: TGTGCCAGCAGTGAAGAACATAGCCAGCAGTACTTC
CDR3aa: CASSEEHSQQYF

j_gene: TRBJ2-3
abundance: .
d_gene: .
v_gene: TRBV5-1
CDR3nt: TGCGCCAGCAGCTTGGCCGTAGTGGTAGATACGCAGTATTTT
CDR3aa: CASSLAVVVDTQYF

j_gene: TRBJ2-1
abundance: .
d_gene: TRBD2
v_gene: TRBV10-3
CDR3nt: TGTGCCATCAGTGAAAGGGCTAGCGGAAACAATGAGCAGTTCTTC
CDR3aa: CAISERASGNNEQFF

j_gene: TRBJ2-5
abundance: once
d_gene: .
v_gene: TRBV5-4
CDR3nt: TGTGCCAGCAGTAACGAGGCAGGGGCTCGAGAGACCCAGTACTTC
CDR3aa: CASSNEAGARETQYF

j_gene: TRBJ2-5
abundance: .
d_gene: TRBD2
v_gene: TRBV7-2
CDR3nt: TGTAGCAGCGGGAGAGCTCAAGAGACCCAGTACTTC
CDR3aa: CSSGRAQETQYF

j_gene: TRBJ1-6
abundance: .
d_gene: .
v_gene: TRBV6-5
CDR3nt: TGTGCCAGCAGTCGACAGGTCTCCTATAATTCACCCCTCCACTTT
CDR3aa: CASSRQVSYNSPLHF

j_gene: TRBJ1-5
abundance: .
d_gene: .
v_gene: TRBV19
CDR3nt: TGTGCCAGTAGTCCACGCGGGGGCCCCCAGCATTTT
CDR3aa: CASSPRGGPQHF

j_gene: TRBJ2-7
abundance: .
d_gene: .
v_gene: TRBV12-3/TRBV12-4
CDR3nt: TGTGCCAGCAGTTTTGGCCAGGGCTACGAGCAGTACTTC
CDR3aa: CASSFGQGYEQYF

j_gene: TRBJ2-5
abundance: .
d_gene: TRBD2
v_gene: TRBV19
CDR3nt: TGTGCCAGTAGTATATATAGCGGGAGGGACCAAGAGACCCAGTACTTC
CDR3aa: CASSIYSGRDQETQYF

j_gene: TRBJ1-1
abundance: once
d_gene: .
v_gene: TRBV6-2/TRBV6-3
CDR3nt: TGTGCCAGCAGTTACGGTGGGGGGACTGAAGCTTTCTTT
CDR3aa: CASSYGGGTEAFF

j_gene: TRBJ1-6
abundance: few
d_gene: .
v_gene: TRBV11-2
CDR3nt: TGTGCCAGCAGCCGAATTAGCTCCTATAATTCACCCCTCCACTTT
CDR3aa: CASSRISSYNSPLHF

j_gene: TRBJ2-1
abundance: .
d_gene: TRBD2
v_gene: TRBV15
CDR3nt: TGTGCCACCAGCAGAGATCATCTAGCGGGAGGCAATGAGCAGTTCTTC
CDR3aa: CATSRDHLAGGNEQFF

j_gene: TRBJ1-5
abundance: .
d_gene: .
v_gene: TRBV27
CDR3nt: TGTGCCAGCAGTTTCCAGAGCAATCAGCCCCAGCATTTT
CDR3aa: CASSFQSNQPQHF